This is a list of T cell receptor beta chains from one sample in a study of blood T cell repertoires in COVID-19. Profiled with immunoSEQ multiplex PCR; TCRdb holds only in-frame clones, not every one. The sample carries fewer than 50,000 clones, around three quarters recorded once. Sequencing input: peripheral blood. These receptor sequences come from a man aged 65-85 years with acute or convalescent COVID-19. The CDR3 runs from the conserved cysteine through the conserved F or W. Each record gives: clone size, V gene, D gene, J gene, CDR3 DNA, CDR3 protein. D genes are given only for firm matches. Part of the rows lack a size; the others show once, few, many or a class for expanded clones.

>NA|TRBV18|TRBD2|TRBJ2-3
TGTGCCAGCTCACCCGGGGCTAGCGGAAGCACAGATACGCAGTATTTT
CASSPGASGSTDTQYF
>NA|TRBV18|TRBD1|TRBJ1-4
TGTGCCAGCTCAGCACAGGGGCCCGATAATGAAAAACTGTTTTTT
CASSAQGPDNEKLFF
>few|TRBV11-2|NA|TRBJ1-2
TGTGCCAGCAGCTTATTTCAAGCAGGCTATGGCTACACCTTC
CASSLFQAGYGYTF
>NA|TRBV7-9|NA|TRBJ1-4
TGTGCCAGCAGCTTAGGTCAGGGAGGGGAAAAACTGTTTTTT
CASSLGQGGEKLFF
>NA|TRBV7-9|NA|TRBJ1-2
TGTGCCAGCAGCCTAACAGGGCCAAGGAGCTACACCTTC
CASSLTGPRSYTF
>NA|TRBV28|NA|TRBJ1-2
TGTGCCAGCAGATCGTTTAACTATGGCTACACCTTC
CASRSFNYGYTF
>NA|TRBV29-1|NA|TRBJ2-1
TGCAGCGTTCTAACCTACAATGAGCAGTTCTTC
CSVLTYNEQFF
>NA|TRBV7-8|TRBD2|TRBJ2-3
TGTGCCAGCAGCCCAACTAGCGGGAGGGCATATACGCAGTATTTT
CASSPTSGRAYTQYF
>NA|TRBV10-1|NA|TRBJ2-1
TGCGCCAGCAGTGAGTCGAGGGAACAGCCCTATACTCATAATAGCTCCTACAATGAGCAGTTCTTC
CASSESREQPYTHNSSYNEQFF
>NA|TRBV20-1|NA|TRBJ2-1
TGCAGTGCTACCAGGGTTGATGAGCAGTTCTTC
CSATRVDEQFF
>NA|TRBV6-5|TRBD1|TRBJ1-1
TGTGCCAGCAGTTCAGCCGGGACAGTGAACACTGAAGCTTTCTTT
CASSSAGTVNTEAFF
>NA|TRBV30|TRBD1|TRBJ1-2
TGTGCCTTAGGGGGCTTCCACGGCTACACCTTC
CALGGFHGYTF
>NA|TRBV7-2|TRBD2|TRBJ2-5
TGTGCCAGCAGCCCACCTAGCGGAAGAGAGACCCAGTACTTC
CASSPPSGRETQYF
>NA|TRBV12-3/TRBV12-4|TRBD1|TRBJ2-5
TGTGCCAGCAGTTCGACAGGGCGGGAGACCCAGTACTTC
CASSSTGRETQYF
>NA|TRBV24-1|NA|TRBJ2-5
TGTGCCACCAGTGATGGGGCAGTCGAGACCCAGTACTTC
CATSDGAVETQYF
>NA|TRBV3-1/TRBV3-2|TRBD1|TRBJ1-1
TGTGCCAGCAGCCCTACAGGGGCGTCGAACACTGAAGCTTTCTTT
CASSPTGASNTEAFF
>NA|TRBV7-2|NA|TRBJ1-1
TGTGCCAGCAGCTATGGCGGAGGGGCCATCACTGAAGCTTTCTTT
CASSYGGGAITEAFF
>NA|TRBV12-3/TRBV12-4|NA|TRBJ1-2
TGTGCCAGCAGTCCCGGGGTCTATGGCTACACCTTC
CASSPGVYGYTF
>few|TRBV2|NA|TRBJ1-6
TGTGCCAGCAGTGTCGAGAGGACTCTCCACTTT
CASSVERTLHF
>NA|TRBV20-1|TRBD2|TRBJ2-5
TGCAGTGCTAGTTCCGGGCTAGCGGAAGAGACCCAGTACTTC
CSASSGLAEETQYF
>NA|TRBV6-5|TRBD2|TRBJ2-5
TGTGCCAGCAGTTCACTAGCGGGGGTGCAAGAGACCCAGTACTTC
CASSSLAGVQETQYF
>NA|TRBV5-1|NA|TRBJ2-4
TGCGCCAGCAGCTTGGCCAGGGGAGCCGAAAACATTCAGTACTTC
CASSLARGAENIQYF